Below, one TCR beta chain is given with its context. What it binds is not known. Using immunoSEQ multiplex PCR, the repertoire was profiled, and TCRdb retains in-frame clones only, with some absent. The sample has hundreds of thousands of clones; approximately 85% are singletons. As for treatment: roughly 19 received Ad26.COV2.S at low or high dose, single or two shots; about five received placebo; per-sample allocation not given. Sampling happened 63 days after the first vaccine or placebo injection. Boston hosted the donor, who was an adult aged 18-55 years. These data come from a study of Ad26.COV2.S vaccination and SARS-CoV-2 variants. Trimming removed 6 bases at V and 1 base at J, with 32 bases between. CDR1 is SGDLS and CDR2 is YYNGEE in the germline V gene. The CDR3 is 22 residues long. Overall study results and limits: Placebo recipients showed lower spike-specific TCR breadth than vaccinees. Breadth of non-spike TCRs did not differ between vaccinees and placebo recipients. Responses of T cells in total may have been underestimated by the TCR breadth and depth analyses.

Sample: peripheral blood, taken in a trial of Ad26.COV2.S vaccine versus placebo. This TCR was recovered from a person between 18 and 65 years old who received the Ad26.COV2.S COVID-19 vaccine or a placebo. The chain couples TRBV9 to TRBJ2-6; D might be TRBD1 (8 bases). The CDR3 loop reads CASTPFPSTTGGDTSGANVLTF. For the CDR3, the DNA is TGTGCCAGCACCCCCTTTCCCTCCACTACAGGGGGGGACACATCTGGGGCCAACGTCCTGACTTTC.